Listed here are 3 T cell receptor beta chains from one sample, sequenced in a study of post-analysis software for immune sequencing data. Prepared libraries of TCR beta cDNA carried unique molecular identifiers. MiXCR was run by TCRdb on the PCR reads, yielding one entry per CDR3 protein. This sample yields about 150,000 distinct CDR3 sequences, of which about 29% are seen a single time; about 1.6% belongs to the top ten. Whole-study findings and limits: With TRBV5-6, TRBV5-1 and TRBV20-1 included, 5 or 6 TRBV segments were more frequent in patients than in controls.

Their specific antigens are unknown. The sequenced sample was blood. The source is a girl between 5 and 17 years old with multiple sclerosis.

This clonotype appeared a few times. The CDR3 sequence: CASSPGTGHEKLFF. The CDR3 coding sequence is TGCGCCAGCAGTCCCGGGACAGGGCATGAAAAACTGTTTTTT. V is TRBV5-1 and J is TRBJ1-4; the match to TRBD1 covers 9 bases. Looked up from germline, CDR1 is SGHRS and CDR2 is YFSETQ. The V and J ends lost 5 bases and 6 bases, in that order; junction bases with no gene match: 5. This CDR3 contains 14 residues. Full variable domain (rest looked up from reference TRBV5-1 and TRBJ1-4): KAGVTQTPRYLIKTRGQQVTLSCSPISGHRSVSWYQQTPGQGLQFLFEYFSETQRNKGNFPGRFSGRQFSNSRSEMNVSTLELGDSALYLCASSPGTGHEKLFFGSGTQLSVL.

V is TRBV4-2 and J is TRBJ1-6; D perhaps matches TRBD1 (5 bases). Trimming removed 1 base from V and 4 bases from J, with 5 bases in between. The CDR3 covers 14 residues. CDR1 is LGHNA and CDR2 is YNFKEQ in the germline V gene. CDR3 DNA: TGTGCCAGCAGCCAAGGACAGTATAATTCACCCCTCCACTTT. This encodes CASSQGQYNSPLHF.

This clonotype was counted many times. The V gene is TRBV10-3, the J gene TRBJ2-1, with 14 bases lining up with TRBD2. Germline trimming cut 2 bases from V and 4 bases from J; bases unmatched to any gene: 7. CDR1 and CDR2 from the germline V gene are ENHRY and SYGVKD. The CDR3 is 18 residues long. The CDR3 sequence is CAISELGLAGGRYNEQFF. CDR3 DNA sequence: TGTGCCATCAGTGAGCTTGGACTAGCGGGAGGTCGGTACAATGAGCAGTTCTTC.